A selection of T cell receptor beta chains follows, all from one sample in a study of regulatory T cells in long-lasting Graves disease. MiXCR, applied by TCRdb to the multiplex PCR reads, yields one record per CDR3 protein. The sample consists of 400,000 to 450,000 distinct CDR3 sequences, 20% to 25% of them appearing once. This specimen was peripheral blood mononuclear cells (PBMCs), taken when the disease was refractory, from a patient treated with antithyroid drugs. The receptor source for this set is a female donor with Graves disease. The CDR3 runs from the conserved cysteine through the conserved F or W. D genes are given only for firm matches. Part of the rows lack a size; the others show once, few, many or a class for expanded clones.

d_call j_call clone_size v_call cdr3_nt cdr3_aa
- TRBJ2-7 many TRBV18 TGTGCCAGCTCACCGAGAACCTACGAGCAGTACTTC CASSPRTYEQYF
- TRBJ2-2 - TRBV20-1 TGCAGTGCTAGAGATCTCCCAGGCACCGGGGAGCTGTTTTTT CSARDLPGTGELFF
- TRBJ1-1 - TRBV20-1 TGCAGTGCTAGAGCAGTGGGCAGGGTGTGGGACACTGAAGCTTTCTTT CSARAVGRVWDTEAFF
- TRBJ1-2 few TRBV5-1 TGCGCCAGCAGCTTGGAATCGGGCGGGGGCTACACCTTC CASSLESGGGYTF
- TRBJ1-5 many TRBV3-1 TGTGCCAGCAGCCAAGGCCATCAGCCCCAGCATTTT CASSQGHQPQHF
TRBD1 TRBJ1-4 many TRBV6-2/TRBV6-3 TGTGCCAGCAGTTCCGGACAGGTGATGTCAGAAAAACTGTTTTTT CASSSGQVMSEKLFF
- TRBJ1-2 - TRBV27 TGTGCCAGCAGGACCCAGGGGTCCTATGGCTACACCTTC CASRTQGSYGYTF
TRBD1 TRBJ1-2 - TRBV6-4 TGTGCCAGCAGTGCCACGACAGGGGACTATGGCTACACCTTC CASSATTGDYGYTF
- TRBJ2-7 many TRBV28 TGTGCCAGCAGTTTAAACTACTACGAGCAGTACTTC CASSLNYYEQYF
TRBD1 TRBJ1-5 few TRBV6-1 TGTGCCAGCAGATTAGGGACAGGGGGCTTAGATCAGCCCCAGCATTTT CASRLGTGGLDQPQHF
- TRBJ2-2 many TRBV11-1 TGTGCCAGCAGCCCAGGGGTTAACACCGGGGAGCTGTTTTTT CASSPGVNTGELFF
TRBD2 TRBJ2-1 - TRBV12-3/TRBV12-4 TGTGCCAGCCCCGCCCCCTCTAGCGGGAGGAACAATGAGCAGTTCTTC CASPAPSSGRNNEQFF
TRBD1 TRBJ2-5 many TRBV7-2 TGTGCCAGCAGTCCGGGACAGGTCCCAACCCAGTACTTC CASSPGQVPTQYF
- TRBJ2-1 - TRBV20-1 TGCAGTGCTAGAGGACTATCCGGACGGTACAATGAGCAGTTCTTC CSARGLSGRYNEQFF
TRBD1 TRBJ2-4 few TRBV11-2 TGTGCCAGCAGCTTTCCCACAGGGGGGGCCAAAAACATTCAGTACTTC CASSFPTGGAKNIQYF
TRBD1 TRBJ1-2 many TRBV20-1 TGCAGTGCTAGGGACAGGTACTATGGCTACACCTTC CSARDRYYGYTF
TRBD2 TRBJ2-5 few TRBV7-6 TGTGCCAGCAGCTTAGGTTTTCGTGTGGCTAGCGGGAGCGGGGAGACCCAGTACTTC CASSLGFRVASGSGETQYF
TRBD1 TRBJ1-2 - TRBV9 TGTGCCAGCAGCGTAGGGACAGGGGGCGCGGGTGGCTACACCTTC CASSVGTGGAGGYTF
TRBD2 TRBJ2-5 few TRBV7-2 TGTGCCAGCAGCTTAGGACTAGCGGGAGGGCTCCGTGGGGGGAAGACCCAGTACTTC CASSLGLAGGLRGGKTQYF
- TRBJ2-5 few TRBV7-2 TGTGCCAGCAGCTTAGTTACTGTACAAATTGCCGGGGCACAAGAGACCCAGTACTTC CASSLVTVQIAGAQETQYF
- TRBJ1-1 few TRBV7-2 TGTGCCAGCACTGAAGGGGGGGAAGAAGCTTTCTTT CASTEGGEEAFF
TRBD2 TRBJ2-7 - TRBV20-1 TGCAGTGCTAGAGGCCCGGGACTAGCGGGCGCCTACGAGCAGTACTTC CSARGPGLAGAYEQYF
TRBD1 TRBJ1-1 few TRBV29-1 TGCAGCGTGGGGACAGGGAGTATGAACACTGAAGCTTTCTTT CSVGTGSMNTEAFF
TRBD1 TRBJ1-6 few TRBV20-1 TGCAGTGCTAGACCCCCGGACAGGGGCAATAATTCACCCCTCCACTTT CSARPPDRGNNSPLHF
TRBD2 TRBJ2-2 few TRBV28 TGTGCCAGCAGCCCTACCGGACTAGTGAGGAACACCGGGGAGCTGTTTTTT CASSPTGLVRNTGELFF
TRBD1 TRBJ1-2 few TRBV7-9 TGTGCCAGCAGCTTAGTCCCGGGACAGGGGGGCTACACCTTC CASSLVPGQGGYTF
TRBD2 TRBJ2-1 few TRBV19 TGTGCCAGTAGTATTAGCGGGACCAATGAGCAGTTCTTC CASSISGTNEQFF
TRBD1 TRBJ2-7 once TRBV3-1 TGTGCCAGCAGCCGGACAGGGCGGGAGCAGTACTTC CASSRTGREQYF
- TRBJ2-4 many TRBV11-2 TGTGCCAGCAGCTTAGCTGACAGGAGAAACATTCAGTACTTC CASSLADRRNIQYF
- TRBJ1-4 - TRBV6-2/TRBV6-3 TGTGCCAGCAGCCGAGGGACGGTGAATGAAAAACTGTTTTTT CASSRGTVNEKLFF
TRBD2 TRBJ2-1 - TRBV12-3/TRBV12-4 TGTGCCAGCGGGCATAGCGGGGGCTACAATGAGCAGTTCTTC CASGHSGGYNEQFF
- TRBJ2-7 - TRBV7-8 TGTGCCAGCAGCTTAGCCAGGGGTCTAAGCTCCTACGAGCAGTACTTC CASSLARGLSSYEQYF
- TRBJ1-1 once TRBV9 TGTGCCAGCAGCGATGACAGACTGAACACTGAAGCTTTCTTT CASSDDRLNTEAFF
- TRBJ1-1 few TRBV4-2 TGTGCCAGCAGCCAAGTAGGGCCAGATGAAGCTTTCTTT CASSQVGPDEAFF
- TRBJ1-5 many TRBV28 TGTGCCAGCAGTGGCAGGGTGACAGGAGCCCAGCATTTT CASSGRVTGAQHF
TRBD1 TRBJ1-5 many TRBV6-1 TGTGCCAGCAGTCCCTTCACAGGGGGTCCACGGCAGCCCCAGCATTTT CASSPFTGGPRQPQHF
TRBD2 TRBJ2-7 many TRBV28 TGTGCCAGCAGCCCCAGCGGGGGGAGGGCGAGGGAGCAGTACTTC CASSPSGGRAREQYF
TRBD2 TRBJ2-4 - TRBV20-1 TGCAGTGCCGGATTGAACTCGGGAGGCCTAGCCAAAAACATTCAGTACTTC CSAGLNSGGLAKNIQYF
TRBD1 TRBJ1-1 once TRBV12-3/TRBV12-4 TGTGCCAGCAGCCCCCCTGGGGACAGGCAGAACACTGAAGCTTTCTTT CASSPPGDRQNTEAFF
TRBD2 TRBJ2-1 - TRBV29-1 TGCAGCACCACATCCGGGACTAGCGGAAACAATGAGCAGTTCTTC CSTTSGTSGNNEQFF
TRBD2 TRBJ2-7 - TRBV19 TGTGCCAGTAGTATAGAGTCGGGAGGGACCCCCTACGAGCAGTACTTC CASSIESGGTPYEQYF